This TCR beta chain comes out of a study of T cell repertoires in cytomegalovirus infection. TCRdb reprocessed the reads via MiXCR and lists one record per CDR3 protein. The table records more than 150,000 distinct CDR3 sequences, roughly 28% of them present only once. The CDR3 runs to 12 residues. V was shortened by 7 bases and J by 5 bases, with 9 bases between the two germline ends. Germline V gene sequence: CDR1 LNHDA, CDR2 SQIVND (reference sequence). The TCR was taken from a human donor in good health (CMV status not recorded). Some clones in this sample may be carry-over from other donors' samples. The sequenced sample consisted of PBMCs. V is TRBV19 and J is TRBJ1-5; D perhaps matches TRBD1 (6 bases). Here the CDR3 DNA reads TGTGCCAGTAAAAAGGGGGATCAGCCCCAGCATTTT. It specifies CASKKGDQPQHF.